The entry that follows covers one T cell receptor beta chain sequence. It lacks a known antigen. No much larger clonotype is one base removed from it; base qualities were not supplied. Library preparation employed 5' RACE. Sequencing relied on an Illumina HiSeq 2000. A universal primer binding site was added through template switching, and the final cDNA carried a unique molecular identifier so that TCR cDNA molecules could be counted accurately. First-strand cDNA for TCR alpha and beta chains was synthesized from specific primers in the conserved constant-segment region. To control for contamination, every cDNA library carried two barcodes: a SMART-Mk sample barcode plus Illumina barcodes. TruSeq adapter sequences and Illumina sample barcodes were added in two successive PCR steps. The Illumina HiSeq platform was used with custom primers to sequence TCR alpha and beta cDNA libraries. On the authors' methods: MiGEC processed the raw reads to extract unique molecular identifiers, while MiXCR was used to determine the CDR3 positions. For each individual, recombination models were inferred using an EM algorithm with the repgenHMM and IGoR tools. Shared clonotypes were analyzed with the tcR package in R, and sharing was normalized by the product of cloneset sizes. To study raw recombination without the effects of thymic and clonal selection, out-of-frame nonproductive sequences were analyzed. In-frame beta chains were kept once TCRdb had trimmed the public reads at Q25 with fastp and called clones with MiXCR. CDR3 protein duplicates are merged, each entry listing the most common genes and DNA. The V and J calls come from TCRdb's annotation, not from the publication. The sample records roughly 720,000 distinct CDR3 sequences, about 18% of which are singletons. The ten largest clones represent about an eighth of the sample.

V drops 5 bases and J drops 4 bases, leaving 15 bases in between. The CDR3 contains 15 residues, cysteine and phenylalanine counted. The kept DNA is CDR3 alone, 45 bases in frame from the first base. This specimen belongs to a study of identical twins (dated by TCRdb to the mid-2010s). Looking at the study overall: To test whether fetal clonotypes persist, the study used deep sequencing on TCR alpha and beta repertoires from monozygotic twins, unrelated adults of various ages, and cord blood. To rule out contamination, replicate twin experiments were performed at different times with different library preparation protocols.

Overall study outcomes, separate from this receptor: Abundant cord blood beta clonotypes had fewer insertions, young adult naive repertoires showed a similar but weaker trend, and memory repertoires showed no such trend. Because the same donors could not be followed over many years, conclusions were based on cross-sectional statistical analysis. In monozygotic twins, out-of-frame TCR alpha sharing was systematically underestimated by recombination models, although the models agreed with sharing between unrelated individuals. Compared with coincidental sharing between unrelated individuals, out-of-frame TCR alpha sequences shared between twins showed an excess of sequences with low generation probability. Zero-insertion analyses could be partly confounded by invariant T cells such as MAIT and iNKT, although diverse VJ usage argued against such confounding for most clonotypes. A weaker excess of twin sharing was found in beta out-of-frame sequences because the signal-to-noise ratio was lowered by fewer shared sequences.

All donors were healthy Caucasians. The twin cohort consisted of three pairs of female monozygotic twins, all aged about 18 to 30 years. The RNA used for TCR libraries was isolated from peripheral blood mononuclear cells. The same data also contributed to another study, on T cells expressing NK-cell markers. The second paper states: About eight donors provided sorted CD3+CD56+NKG2C+, CD3+CD56+NKG2C- and CD3+CD56-NKG2C+ T-cell subsets, whose TCR beta-chain repertoires were profiled. Among the eight sequenced donors, only one was HCMV-seronegative, while the other seven were HCMV-seropositive. To restrict sorting to alphabetaTCR-expressing T cells, an anti-gammadeltaTCR antibody was added in several experiments. For roughly six donors, the dominant CD3+CD56+NKG2C+ clonotypes were among the top 10 CD8+ clonotypes and accounted for about 1.0-7.5% of CD8+ T cells. Those dominant clonotypes were again the most abundant among CD3+CD56-NKG2C+ cells in several donors, at roughly 28.3-65%. Whether the expanded NKG2C-expressing T cell clones were specific for HCMV antigens was left unclear. All eight donors whose samples were sequenced were randomly selected healthy volunteers, three of them men and five women. A commercial ELISA kit detecting HCMV-specific IgG in serum was used to determine HCMV serostatus. For over 5 donors, bulk peripheral blood T-cell repertoires were additionally sequenced from unsorted PBMC. MIGEC was used to demultiplex reads and group reads by UMI, and MiTCR was used to assemble and quantify clonotypes. To exclude erroneous sequences, any TCR cDNA sequence not supported by at least two reads was discarded. The tcR package was used for downstream repertoire analysis, with clonotypes matched between fractions based on CDR3 nucleotide sequence plus V segment. VDJmatch was used to annotate antigen specificity against VDJdb, with one amino acid substitution in CDR3 allowed.

The chain is encoded by TRBV12-3 or TRBV12-4 joined to TRBJ1-5; no D segment can be confidently identified. The sequence was obtained from a woman aged 18-29 years in good health. The sequenced sample was PBMCs. The CDR3 is CASSTRPMENQPQHF. The DNA sequence is given as TGTGCCAGCAGTACCCGACCGATGGAAAATCAGCCCCAGCATTTT.